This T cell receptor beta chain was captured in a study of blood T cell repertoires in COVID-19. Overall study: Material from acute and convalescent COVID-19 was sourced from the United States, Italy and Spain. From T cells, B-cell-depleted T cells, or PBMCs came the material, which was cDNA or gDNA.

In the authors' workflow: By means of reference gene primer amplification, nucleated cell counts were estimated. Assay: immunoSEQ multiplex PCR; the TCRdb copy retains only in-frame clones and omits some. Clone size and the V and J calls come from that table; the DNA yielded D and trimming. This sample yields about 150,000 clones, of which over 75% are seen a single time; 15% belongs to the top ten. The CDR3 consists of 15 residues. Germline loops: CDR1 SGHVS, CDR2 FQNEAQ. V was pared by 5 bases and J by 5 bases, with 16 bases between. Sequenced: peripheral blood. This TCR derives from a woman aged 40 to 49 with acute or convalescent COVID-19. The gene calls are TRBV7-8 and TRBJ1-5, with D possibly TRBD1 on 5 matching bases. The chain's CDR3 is CASSGRRVQDQPQHF. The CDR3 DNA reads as TGTGCCAGCAGCGGACGCAGGGTGCAGGATCAGCCCCAGCATTTT.